This TCR beta chain was captured in a study of shared T cell receptors in the human thymus. Notes on this clone: This specimen includes other DNA sequences encoding the same CDR3.

V shed 6 bases and J shed 5 bases, with 13 bases lying between them. The CDR3 runs to 13 residues. The germline gives CDR1 SGHTA, CDR2 FQGTGA. Some clones are missing from TCRdb's copy, which holds only in-frame ones; the method was immunoSEQ multiplex PCR. Of approximately 760,000 clones listed, 70% to 90% are singletons. These same data were also listed under a study on human thymus T cells. That work contributes: Resections were taken during corrective heart surgery, and the thymus tissue came from these. Repertoires from thymus and blood appeared to show biased V and J gene usage. Thymic repertoires overlap heavily among unrelated individuals, related research has reported.

The sequence was collected from a girl under three years old with a congenital heart defect. The chain has TRBV7-3 and TRBJ1-1; perhaps TRBD1 as D (6 bases). The specimen sequenced was thymocytes. This CDR3 reads CASSCRGDTEAFF. As DNA, the CDR3 is TGTGCCAGCAGTTGCAGGGGCGATACTGAAGCTTTCTTT.